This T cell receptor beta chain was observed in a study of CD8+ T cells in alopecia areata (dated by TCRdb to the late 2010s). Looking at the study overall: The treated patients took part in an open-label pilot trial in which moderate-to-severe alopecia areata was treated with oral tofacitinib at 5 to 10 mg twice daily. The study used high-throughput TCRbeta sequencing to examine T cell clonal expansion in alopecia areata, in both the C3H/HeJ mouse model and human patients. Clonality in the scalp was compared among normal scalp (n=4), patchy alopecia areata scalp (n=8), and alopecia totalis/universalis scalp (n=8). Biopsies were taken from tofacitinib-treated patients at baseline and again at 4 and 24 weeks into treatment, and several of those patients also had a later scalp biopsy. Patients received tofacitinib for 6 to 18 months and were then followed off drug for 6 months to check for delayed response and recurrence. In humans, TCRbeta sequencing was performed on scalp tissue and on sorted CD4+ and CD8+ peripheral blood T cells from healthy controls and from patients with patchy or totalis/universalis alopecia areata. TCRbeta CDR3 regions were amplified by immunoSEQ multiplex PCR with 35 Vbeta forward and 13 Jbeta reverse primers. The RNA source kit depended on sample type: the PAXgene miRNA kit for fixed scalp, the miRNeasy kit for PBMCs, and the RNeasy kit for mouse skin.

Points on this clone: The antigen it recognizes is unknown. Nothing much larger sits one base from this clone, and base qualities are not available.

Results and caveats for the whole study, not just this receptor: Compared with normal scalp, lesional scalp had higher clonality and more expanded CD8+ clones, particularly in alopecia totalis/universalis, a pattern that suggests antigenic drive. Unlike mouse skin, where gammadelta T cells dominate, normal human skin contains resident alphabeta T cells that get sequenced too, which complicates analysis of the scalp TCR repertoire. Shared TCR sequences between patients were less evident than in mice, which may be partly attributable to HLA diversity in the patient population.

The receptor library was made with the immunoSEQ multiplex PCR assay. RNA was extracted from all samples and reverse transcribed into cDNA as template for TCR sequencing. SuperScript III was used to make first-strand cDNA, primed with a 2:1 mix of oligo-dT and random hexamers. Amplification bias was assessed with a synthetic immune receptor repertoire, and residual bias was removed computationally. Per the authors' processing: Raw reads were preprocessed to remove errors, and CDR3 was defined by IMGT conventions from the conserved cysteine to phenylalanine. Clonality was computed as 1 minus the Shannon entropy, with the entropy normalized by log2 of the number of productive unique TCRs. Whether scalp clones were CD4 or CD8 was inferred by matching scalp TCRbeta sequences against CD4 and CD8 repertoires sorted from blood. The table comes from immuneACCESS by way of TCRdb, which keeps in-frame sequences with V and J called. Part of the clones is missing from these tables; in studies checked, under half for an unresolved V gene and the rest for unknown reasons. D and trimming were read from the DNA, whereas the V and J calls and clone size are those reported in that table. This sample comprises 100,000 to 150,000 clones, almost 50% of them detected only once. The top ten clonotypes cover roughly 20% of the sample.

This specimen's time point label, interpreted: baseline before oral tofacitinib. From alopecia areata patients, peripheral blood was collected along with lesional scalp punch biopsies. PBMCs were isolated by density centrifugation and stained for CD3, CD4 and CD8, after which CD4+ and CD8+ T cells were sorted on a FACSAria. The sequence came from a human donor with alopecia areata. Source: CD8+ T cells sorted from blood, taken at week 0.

CDR3 reads: CATSRDLKRGPMSTEAFF. The nucleotide sequence is given as TGTGCCACCAGCAGAGATCTGAAGAGGGGGCCAATGAGCACTGAAGCTTTCTTT. Recombination connected TRBV15 to TRBJ1-1; 7 of the junction bases match TRBD1. Germline trimming amounts to 0 bases on V and 4 bases on J, with 14 as the count of junction bases outside the gene matches. Including cysteine and phenylalanine, the CDR3 has 18 amino acids. Only the CDR3 DNA is retained, 54 bases long and in frame from the first base. In the germline V gene (reference sequence), CDR1 corresponds to LNHNV and CDR2 to YYDKDF.